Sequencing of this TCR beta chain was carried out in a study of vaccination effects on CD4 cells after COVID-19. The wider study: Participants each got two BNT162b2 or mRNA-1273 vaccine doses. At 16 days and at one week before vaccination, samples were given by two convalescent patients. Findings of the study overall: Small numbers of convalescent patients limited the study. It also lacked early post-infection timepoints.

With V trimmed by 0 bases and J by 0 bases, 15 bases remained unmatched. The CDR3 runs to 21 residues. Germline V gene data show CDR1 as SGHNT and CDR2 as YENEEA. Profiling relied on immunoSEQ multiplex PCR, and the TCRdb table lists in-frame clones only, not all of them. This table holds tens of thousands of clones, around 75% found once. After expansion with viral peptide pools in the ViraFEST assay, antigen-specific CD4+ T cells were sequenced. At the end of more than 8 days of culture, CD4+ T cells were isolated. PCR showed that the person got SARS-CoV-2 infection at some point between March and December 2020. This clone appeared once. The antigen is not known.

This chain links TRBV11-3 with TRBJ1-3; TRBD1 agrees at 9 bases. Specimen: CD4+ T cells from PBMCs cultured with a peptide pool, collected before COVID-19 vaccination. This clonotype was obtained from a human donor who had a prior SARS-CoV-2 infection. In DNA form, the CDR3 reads TGTGCCAGCAGCTTAGACATCTGGGGACAGGGACGACCGCCCTCTGGAAACACCATATATTTT. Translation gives CASSLDIWGQGRPPSGNTIYF.